These T cell receptor beta chains were read from a single sample in a study of blood T cell repertoires in COVID-19. Sequenced by immunoSEQ multiplex PCR; TCRdb stores in-frame clones only, minus some. The repertoire holds about 98,000 clones, with approximately 80% as singletons. What was sequenced was peripheral blood. These receptors came from a man between 65 and 85 years old with active or convalescent COVID-19. Both conserved end residues are part of each CDR3.

j_call v_call cdr3_aa
TRBJ2-5 TRBV4-3 CASSRDRGETQYF
TRBJ1-2 TRBV5-6 CASSLEQTYGYTF
TRBJ2-3 TRBV6-5 CASSYMRGHLRDTQYF
TRBJ1-2 TRBV4-3 CASSQSDRTGDGYTF
TRBJ1-1 TRBV5-1 CASSPLQGSNTEAFF
TRBJ1-2 TRBV6-5 CASSPGAEYYGYTF
TRBJ1-5 TRBV27 CASRQDTKNSNQPQHF
TRBJ2-3 TRBV6-5 CASSYGRLDTQYF
TRBJ1-2 TRBV19 CASSIGEGPHGYTF
TRBJ1-2 TRBV23-1 CASSSWTEVGGYTF
TRBJ1-1 TRBV12-3/TRBV12-4 CASTNRGTEAFF
TRBJ1-2 TRBV24-1 CATSDGGRYTF
TRBJ2-7 TRBV3-1/TRBV3-2 CASSEGGEQYF
TRBJ2-1 TRBV24-1 CATSDSTGGPWEQFF
TRBJ2-3 TRBV5-1 CASSLAAGGRTQYF
TRBJ2-7 TRBV5-1 CASSASQGHSYEQYF
TRBJ1-2 TRBV10-3 CAISESWGRDYGYTF
TRBJ2-7 TRBV5-1 CASSYREPSYEQYF
TRBJ1-5 TRBV19 CASSIVGQGDNQPQHF
TRBJ2-3 TRBV5-5 CASSSRESTDTQYF
TRBJ2-5 TRBV18 CASSPWTSGGAGRTQYF
TRBJ1-2 TRBV18 CASSLDRVTVPLYGYTF
TRBJ2-3 TRBV29-1 CSAAGTRGTDTQYF
TRBJ2-2 TRBV5-1 CASSLSRDNYFTQGTGELFF
TRBJ1-1 TRBV5-4 CASSAPGTGKTEAFF
TRBJ1-6 TRBV19 CASRGQGHSPLHF
TRBJ1-1 TRBV2 CASSEYRAAEAFF
TRBJ2-5 TRBV5-4 CASSLAPTGEQETQYF
TRBJ2-1 TRBV7-3 CASSLISSGGNNEQFF
TRBJ1-1 TRBV5-1 CASSPIDFDTEAFF
TRBJ1-1 TRBV29-1 CSAERGKAEAFF
TRBJ2-1 TRBV20-1 CSAHINEQFF
TRBJ2-3 TRBV2 CASSGQTTDTQYF
TRBJ2-5 TRBV6-4 CASSDSEGGDQETQYF
TRBJ2-7 TRBV6-5 CASRTWGDRPYEQYF
TRBJ2-1 TRBV7-9 CASTTGPTGRGGPTYNEQFF
TRBJ1-5 TRBV19 CASSIAARRYGESGPQHF
TRBJ1-2 TRBV4-2 CASSQGGGYTF
TRBJ2-2 TRBV5-1 CASSLDRGSTGELFF
TRBJ2-3 TRBV4-2 CASSQVTGGADTQYF
TRBJ2-3 TRBV5-1 CASSFLPGQGADTQYF